This TCR beta chain stems from a study of T-cell reconstitution after alpha-beta-depleted transplantation in children. Study-wide findings and caveats: Surviving recipient T cells and thymic progenitors underlay high day-60 TCRbeta diversity in some patients. Several hundred expanded graft clones reportedly gave rise to the alpha-beta T cells present about two months after transplant. Newly produced T cells mostly provided counts and TCRbeta diversity after one year, as hyperexpanded clones declined.

There are 14 residues in the CDR3. V gave up 6 bases and J gave up 1 base, with 12 bases separating them. This clonotype was seen more than once but under ten times. Its target is not known. Unique molecular identifiers were used in preparing the TCRbeta library. From the PCR reads, TCRdb called clonotypes with MiXCR, one entry per CDR3 protein. The sample shows 780,000 or so distinct CDR3 sequences, roughly 15% of them seen only once. The TCR sequence derives from a male patient aged 10 to 17 who had a stem cell transplant for acute lymphoblastic leukemia, so the T cells may come from the graft donor. The sample consisted of PBMCs, mostly from graft donor cells, taken 360 days after TCRalphabeta/CD19-depleted stem cell transplant. The chain couples TRBV12-3 or TRBV12-4 to TRBJ2-5; D is perhaps TRBD1 or TRBD2 (7 bases each). The CDR3 DNA is TGTGCCAGCAGGTCAGGGGGGGGCCAAGAGACCCAGTACTTC. Its protein is CASRSGGGQETQYF.